The clone carrying this T cell receptor beta chain was observed a few times. Antigen unknown. Per the germline V gene, CDR1 is MGHDK and CDR2 is SYGVNS. This CDR3 spans 15 amino acids. Trimming cost V 4 bases and J 3 bases; bases outside gene matches: 5. The sample is drawn from a study of T cell repertoires in cytomegalovirus infection. Overall study: Public TCR beta signature analysis indicated the presence of both CMV infection and matching HLA type.

Points from the study as a whole: In two of eight donors, the top clonotype was HLA-C-restricted CMV-specific. Identification of carriers of CMV plus the relevant HLA was performed using cumulative public TCR beta family frequency.

MiXCR was run by TCRdb on the reads, yielding one entry per CDR3 protein. The sample has about 440,000 distinct CDR3 sequences; about 33% are singletons. This rearrangement joins TRBV25-1 to TRBJ1-2; 10 nucleotides match TRBD1. The specimen was PBMCs. The receptor comes from a human donor in good health (CMV status not recorded). Some clones in this sample may be carry-over from other donors' samples. This chain's CDR3 is CASSGSGTGDYGYTF. DNA for the CDR3: TGTGCCAGCAGTGGATCCGGGACAGGGGACTATGGCTACACCTTC.